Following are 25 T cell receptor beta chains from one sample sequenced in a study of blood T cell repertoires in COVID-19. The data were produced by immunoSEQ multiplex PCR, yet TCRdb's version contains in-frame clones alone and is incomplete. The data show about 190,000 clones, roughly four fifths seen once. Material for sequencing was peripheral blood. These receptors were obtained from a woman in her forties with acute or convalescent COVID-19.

CDR3 region: CASSLRTVSTDTQYF. For the CDR3, the DNA is TGCGCCAGCAGCTTGAGGACAGTTAGCACAGATACGCAGTATTTT. The chain joins TRBV5-1 to TRBJ2-3; D possibly corresponds to TRBD1 (6 bases). The CDR3 is made up of 15 amino acids. Germline V gene data show CDR1 as SGHRS and CDR2 as YFSETQ. Trimming cost V 1 base and J 0 bases, with 9 bases left between them.

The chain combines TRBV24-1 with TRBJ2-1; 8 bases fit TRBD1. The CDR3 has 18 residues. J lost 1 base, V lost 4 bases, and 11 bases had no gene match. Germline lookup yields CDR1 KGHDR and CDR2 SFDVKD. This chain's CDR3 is CATSDHTRGRGSYNEQFF. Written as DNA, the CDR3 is TGTGCCACCAGTGACCACACCAGGGGGCGCGGGTCCTACAATGAGCAGTTCTTC.

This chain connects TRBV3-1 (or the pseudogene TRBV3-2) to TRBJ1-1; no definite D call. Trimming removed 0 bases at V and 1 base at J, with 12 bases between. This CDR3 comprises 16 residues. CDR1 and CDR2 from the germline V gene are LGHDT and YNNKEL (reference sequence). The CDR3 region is CASSQDSGKQNTEAFF. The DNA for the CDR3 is TGTGCCAGCAGCCAAGATTCGGGGAAACAGAACACTGAAGCTTTCTTT.

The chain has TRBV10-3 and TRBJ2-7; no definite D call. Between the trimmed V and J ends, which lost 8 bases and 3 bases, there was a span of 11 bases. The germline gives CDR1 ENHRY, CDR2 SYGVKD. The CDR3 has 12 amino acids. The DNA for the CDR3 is TGTGCCATCGCGATAAGTGGCTACGAGCAGTACTTC. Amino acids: CAIAISGYEQYF.

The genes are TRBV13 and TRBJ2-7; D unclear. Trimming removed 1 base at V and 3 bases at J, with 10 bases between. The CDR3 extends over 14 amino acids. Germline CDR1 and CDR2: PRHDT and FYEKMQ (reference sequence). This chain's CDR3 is CASSLAGLGYEQYF. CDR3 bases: TGTGCCAGCAGCTTAGCAGGTCTGGGCTACGAGCAGTACTTC.

The CDR3 coding sequence is TGTGCCAGCAGCTTCGGACAGGGAACCAGAGAAGCTTTCTTT. Its translation: CASSFGQGTREAFF. V gene TRBV13 combines with J gene TRBJ1-1; TRBD1 agrees at 8 bases. Germline CDR1 is PRHDT and CDR2 is FYEKMQ (reference sequence). V shed 3 bases and J 8 bases; nucleotides not matched to a gene: 8. The CDR3 consists of 14 residues.

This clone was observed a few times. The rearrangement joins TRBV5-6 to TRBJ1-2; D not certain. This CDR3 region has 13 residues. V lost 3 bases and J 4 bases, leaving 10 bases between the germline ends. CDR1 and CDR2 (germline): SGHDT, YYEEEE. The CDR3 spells CASSSGVLYGYTF. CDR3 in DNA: TGTGCCAGCAGCTCCGGAGTGCTCTATGGCTACACCTTC.

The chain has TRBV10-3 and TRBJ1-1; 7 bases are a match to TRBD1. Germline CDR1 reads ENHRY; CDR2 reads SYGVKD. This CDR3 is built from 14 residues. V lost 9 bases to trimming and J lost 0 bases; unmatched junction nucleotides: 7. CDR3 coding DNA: TGTGCCATAGCGACAGGGAATATGAACACTGAAGCTTTCTTT. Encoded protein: CAIATGNMNTEAFF.

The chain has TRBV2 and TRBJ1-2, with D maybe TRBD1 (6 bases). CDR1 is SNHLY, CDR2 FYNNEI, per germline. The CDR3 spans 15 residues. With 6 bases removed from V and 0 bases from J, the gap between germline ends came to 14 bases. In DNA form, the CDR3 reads TGTGCCAGCAGCGAACAGGGCCGAGCTAACTATGGCTACACCTTC. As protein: CASSEQGRANYGYTF.

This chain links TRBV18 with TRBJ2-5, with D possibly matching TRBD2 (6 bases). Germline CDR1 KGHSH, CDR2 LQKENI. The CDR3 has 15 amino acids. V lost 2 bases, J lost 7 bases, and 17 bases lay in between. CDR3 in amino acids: CASSPGGDPKGTQYF. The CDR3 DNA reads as TGTGCCAGCTCACCAGGCGGGGACCCTAAAGGGACCCAGTACTTC.

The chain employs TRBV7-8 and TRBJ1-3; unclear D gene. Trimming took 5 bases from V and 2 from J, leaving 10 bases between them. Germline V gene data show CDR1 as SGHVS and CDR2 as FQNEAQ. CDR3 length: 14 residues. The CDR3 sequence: CASSMRETGNTIYF. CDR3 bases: TGTGCCAGCAGCATGCGAGAGACTGGAAACACCATATATTTT.

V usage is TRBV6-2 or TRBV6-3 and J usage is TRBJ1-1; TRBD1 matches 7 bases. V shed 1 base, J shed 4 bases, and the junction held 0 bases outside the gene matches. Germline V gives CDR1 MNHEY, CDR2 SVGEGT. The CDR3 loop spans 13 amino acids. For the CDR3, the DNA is TGTGCCAGCAGTTACTACAGGGGCACTGAAGCTTTCTTT. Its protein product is CASSYYRGTEAFF.

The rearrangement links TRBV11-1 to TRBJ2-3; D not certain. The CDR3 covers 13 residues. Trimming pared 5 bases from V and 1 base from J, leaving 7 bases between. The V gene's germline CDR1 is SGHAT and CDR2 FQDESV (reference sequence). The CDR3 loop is CASSRVRTDTQYF. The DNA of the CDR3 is TGTGCCAGCAGCCGCGTCCGCACAGATACGCAGTATTTT.

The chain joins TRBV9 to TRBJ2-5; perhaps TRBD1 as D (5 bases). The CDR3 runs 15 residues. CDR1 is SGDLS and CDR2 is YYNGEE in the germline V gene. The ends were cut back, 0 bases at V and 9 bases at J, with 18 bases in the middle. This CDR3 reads CASSVGYQGKRSQYF. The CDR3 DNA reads TGTGCCAGCAGCGTAGGGTATCAGGGAAAGAGATCCCAGTACTTC.

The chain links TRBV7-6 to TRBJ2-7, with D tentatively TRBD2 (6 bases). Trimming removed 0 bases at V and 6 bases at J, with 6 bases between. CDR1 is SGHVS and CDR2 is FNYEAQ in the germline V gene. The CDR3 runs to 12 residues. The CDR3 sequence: CASSLAGGEQYF. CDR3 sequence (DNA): TGTGCCAGCAGCTTAGCGGGAGGCGAGCAGTACTTC.

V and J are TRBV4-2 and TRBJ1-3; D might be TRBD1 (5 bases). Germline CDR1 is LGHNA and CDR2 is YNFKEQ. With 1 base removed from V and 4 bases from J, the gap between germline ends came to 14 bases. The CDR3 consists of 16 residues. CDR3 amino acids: CASSQALTGGGNTIYF. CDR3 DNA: TGTGCCAGCAGCCAAGCCTTAACAGGTGGGGGAAACACCATATATTTT.

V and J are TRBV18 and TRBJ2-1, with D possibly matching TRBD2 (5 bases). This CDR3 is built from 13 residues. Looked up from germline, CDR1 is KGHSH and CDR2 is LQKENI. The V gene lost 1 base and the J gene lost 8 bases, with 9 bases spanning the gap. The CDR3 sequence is CASSPLTIDEQFF. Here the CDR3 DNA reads TGTGCCAGCTCACCACTGACTATTGATGAGCAGTTCTTC.

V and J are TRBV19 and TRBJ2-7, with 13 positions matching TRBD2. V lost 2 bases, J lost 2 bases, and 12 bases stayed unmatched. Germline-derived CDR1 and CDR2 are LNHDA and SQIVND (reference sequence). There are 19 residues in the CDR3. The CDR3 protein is CASSITHQGLAGAPYEQYF. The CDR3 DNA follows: TGTGCCAGTAGTATAACCCACCAAGGACTAGCGGGAGCCCCCTACGAGCAGTACTTC.

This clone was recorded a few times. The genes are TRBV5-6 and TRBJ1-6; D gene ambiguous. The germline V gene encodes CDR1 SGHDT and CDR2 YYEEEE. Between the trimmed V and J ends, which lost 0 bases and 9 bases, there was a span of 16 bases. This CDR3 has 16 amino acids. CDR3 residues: CASSLARGFGLSPLHF. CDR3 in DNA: TGTGCCAGCAGCTTGGCCCGGGGTTTCGGGCTTTCACCCCTCCACTTT.

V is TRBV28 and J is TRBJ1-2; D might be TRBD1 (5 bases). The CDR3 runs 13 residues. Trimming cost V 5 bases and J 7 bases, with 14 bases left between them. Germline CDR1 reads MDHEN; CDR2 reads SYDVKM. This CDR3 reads CASSIGGGVGYTF. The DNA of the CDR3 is TGTGCCAGCAGTATCGGGGGAGGCGTTGGCTACACCTTC.

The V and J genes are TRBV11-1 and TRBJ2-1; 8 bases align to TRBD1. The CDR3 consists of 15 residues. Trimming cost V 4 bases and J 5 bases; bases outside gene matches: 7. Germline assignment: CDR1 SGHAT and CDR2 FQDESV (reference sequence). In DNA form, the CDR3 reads TGTGCCAGCAGCTATGGACAGGGTAGGCACAATGAGCAGTTCTTC. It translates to CASSYGQGRHNEQFF.

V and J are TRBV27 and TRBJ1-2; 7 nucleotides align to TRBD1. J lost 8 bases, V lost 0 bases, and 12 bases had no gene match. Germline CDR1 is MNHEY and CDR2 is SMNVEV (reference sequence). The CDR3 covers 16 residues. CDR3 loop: CASSLSYIRGLGGYTF. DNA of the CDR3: TGTGCCAGCAGTTTATCATACATCAGGGGGTTGGGAGGCTACACCTTC.

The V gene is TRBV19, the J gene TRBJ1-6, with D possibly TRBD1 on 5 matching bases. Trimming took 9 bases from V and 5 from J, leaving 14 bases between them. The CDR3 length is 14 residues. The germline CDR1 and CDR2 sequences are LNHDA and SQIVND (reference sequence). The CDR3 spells CARYLEQDNSPLHF. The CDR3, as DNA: TGTGCCAGATACTTAGAACAGGATAATTCACCCCTCCACTTT.

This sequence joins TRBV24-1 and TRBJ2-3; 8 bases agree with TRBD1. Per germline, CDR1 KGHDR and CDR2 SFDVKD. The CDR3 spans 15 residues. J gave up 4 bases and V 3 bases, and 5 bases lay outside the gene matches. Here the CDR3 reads CATSDTRGPADTQYF. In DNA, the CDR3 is TGTGCCACCAGTGATACCAGGGGGCCCGCAGATACGCAGTATTTT.

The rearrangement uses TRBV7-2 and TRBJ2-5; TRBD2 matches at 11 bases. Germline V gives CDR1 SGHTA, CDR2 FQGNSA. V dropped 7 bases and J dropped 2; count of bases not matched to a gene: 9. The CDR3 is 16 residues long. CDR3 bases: TGTGCCAGCACCCGTCGACTAGCGGGGATACAAGAGACCCAGTACTTC. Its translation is CASTRRLAGIQETQYF. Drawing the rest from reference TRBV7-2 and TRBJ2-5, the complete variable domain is GAGVSQSPSNKVTEKGKDVELRCDPISGHTALYWYRQSLGQGLEFLIYFQGNSAPDKSGLPSDRFSAERTGGSVSTLTIQRTQQEDSAVYLCASTRRLAGIQETQYFGPGTRLLVL.